This is a list of T cell receptor beta chains from one sample in a study of T cells in Graves' hyperthyroidism and ophthalmopathy. TCRdb independently ran MiXCR on the multiplex PCR reads; one entry per CDR3 protein. This table has about 46,000 distinct CDR3 sequences, about half appearing once. Sequencing used peripheral blood or thyroid tissue (not recorded which). The receptors here all came from a woman in her fifties or sixties with Graves' hyperthyroidism. The CDR3 runs from the conserved cysteine through the conserved F or W. D genes are given only for firm matches. Part of the rows lack a size; the others show once, few, many or a class for expanded clones.

many	.	TRBV29-1	TRBJ1-2	TGCAGCGTAGACACAGCTATCTATGGCTACACCTTC	CSVDTAIYGYTF
.	TRBD2	TRBV20-1	TRBJ2-7	TGCAGTGCTAGTGGACTAGCGCATACCTACGAGCAGTACTTC	CSASGLAHTYEQYF
.	.	TRBV10-2	TRBJ2-7	TGCGCCACTCGACGGGACCGTGCCTACGAGCAGTACTTC	CATRRDRAYEQYF
.	.	TRBV7-2	TRBJ2-2	TGTGCCAGCCGCGGGACGAACACCGGGGAGCTGTTTTTT	CASRGTNTGELFF
few	.	TRBV7-3	TRBJ2-3	TGTGCCAGCAGCTCAAAGAGAGGAGATACGCAGTATTTT	CASSSKRGDTQYF
once	.	TRBV10-1	TRBJ2-6	TGCGCCAGCAGCCCAGGTGGGGCCAACGTCCCGACTTTC	CASSPGGANVPTF
many	TRBD1	TRBV4-2	TRBJ1-1	TGTGCCAGCAGCCAAGGGGGACAGGCTCTGAACACTGAAGCTTTCTTT	CASSQGGQALNTEAFF
many	TRBD2	TRBV20-1	TRBJ2-3	TGCAGTGCTAGAGCCGGGACTAGCGGGAGAGGCGCGCAGTATTTT	CSARAGTSGRGAQYF
few	.	TRBV7-2	TRBJ2-7	TGTGCCAGCAGTGGCCGCGGGGGCGTCTACGAGCAGTACTTC	CASSGRGGVYEQYF
.	.	TRBV10-3	TRBJ1-2	TGTGCCATCAGTGCGCAGGGGACCTATGGCTACACCTTC	CAISAQGTYGYTF
many	.	TRBV5-5	TRBJ2-7	TGTGCCAGCAGCTTGGTCGTCAGGAGGAGCTCCTACGAGCAGTACTTC	CASSLVVRRSSYEQYF
.	.	TRBV6-2/TRBV6-3	TRBJ2-7	TGTGCCAGCGAACCTCGGGGAACCTACGAGCAGTACTTC	CASEPRGTYEQYF
.	.	TRBV19	TRBJ2-3	TGTGTCAGCCGAAGGAGGCTGACCCTGGGACCAGATACGCAGTATTTT	CVSRRRLTLGPDTQYF
many	TRBD1	TRBV28	TRBJ1-4	TGTGCCAGCAGTTTCCCCCCCGACAGGGGGCGTGCAACTAATGAAAAACTGTTTTTT	CASSFPPDRGRATNEKLFF
.	.	TRBV7-9	TRBJ2-5	TGTGCCAGCAGCGGGATACAAGAGACCCAGTACTTC	CASSGIQETQYF
many	TRBD1	TRBV4-1	TRBJ1-1	TGCGCCAGCAGCCAAGAACAGACAGGGGGCAACACTGAAGCTTTCTTT	CASSQEQTGGNTEAFF
once	TRBD2	TRBV20-1	TRBJ2-5	TGCAGTGCGGGGACTAGCGGGAAGGATAAGGAGACCCAGTACTTC	CSAGTSGKDKETQYF
.	TRBD1	TRBV5-4	TRBJ1-5	TGTGCCAGCAGCTTGGGGGGACAGGGAAGCAATCAGCCCCAGCATTTT	CASSLGGQGSNQPQHF
many	.	TRBV6-5	TRBJ2-5	TGTGCCAGCAGTTACTCGGGGAGGACCCAGTACTTC	CASSYSGRTQYF
.	TRBD2	TRBV13	TRBJ2-2	TGTGCCAGCGCGATGACTAGCGGGAGTCTGTTTTTT	CASAMTSGSLFF
many	TRBD2	TRBV20-1	TRBJ2-3	TGCAGTTTAGCGGGAGGTGGGGATACGCAGTATTTT	CSLAGGGDTQYF
once	.	TRBV7-3	TRBJ1-1	TGTACCATCAGCCTCCAGATGAACACTGAAGCTTTCTTT	CTISLQMNTEAFF
.	.	TRBV28	TRBJ1-4	TGTTCCAGCAGTTTACATCCCCGAGGGGGGTTCGAAAAACTGTTTTTT	CSSSLHPRGGFEKLFF
.	TRBD1	TRBV10-3	TRBJ2-7	TGTGCCATCACCGGACAGGGCAAGCGGAACGAGCAGTACTTC	CAITGQGKRNEQYF
many	TRBD1	TRBV7-2	TRBJ1-5	TGTGCCAGCAGCCCAAGAACAGGGGGAGATCAGCCCCAGCATTTT	CASSPRTGGDQPQHF
.	TRBD1	TRBV7-9	TRBJ1-3	TGTGCCAGCAGCCAGGACAGGCGATCTGGAAACACCATATATTTT	CASSQDRRSGNTIYF
many	.	TRBV19	TRBJ1-2	TGTGCCAGTAGTATCCAGGGTTCTAACTATGGCTACACCTTC	CASSIQGSNYGYTF
many	TRBD1	TRBV5-1	TRBJ1-2	TGCGCCAGCAGCCCGGGGACAGGGAGGAACTATGGCTACACCTTC	CASSPGTGRNYGYTF
many	TRBD2	TRBV4-1	TRBJ2-3	TGCGCCAGCAGCCGAAGCGGGGGGAGCACAGATACGCAGTATTTT	CASSRSGGSTDTQYF
.	.	TRBV6-1	TRBJ1-1	TGTGCCAGCAGTGTAGAAATGACAGACATCCCTGAAGCTTTCTTT	CASSVEMTDIPEAFF
many	.	TRBV6-2/TRBV6-3	TRBJ1-1	TGTGCCAGCAGGGTTCAGGGTGTCGCTGAAGCTTTCTTT	CASRVQGVAEAFF
.	.	TRBV7-3	TRBJ1-2	TGTGCCAGCAGCTCTCAGGGTGGAGGCGGCTACACCTTC	CASSSQGGGGYTF
many	.	TRBV2	TRBJ2-3	TGTGCCAGCAAAAGTTGGGGAGATACGCAGTATTTT	CASKSWGDTQYF
.	.	TRBV29-1	TRBJ1-2	TGCAGCGTTGACGAAGGGAGGGACTATGGCTACACCTTC	CSVDEGRDYGYTF
many	TRBD2	TRBV14	TRBJ2-7	TGTGCCAGCAGCCAAGATAGCGGGAACTCCTACGAGCAGTACTTC	CASSQDSGNSYEQYF
.	TRBD1	TRBV6-5	TRBJ2-5	TGTGCCAGCGTGGACAGGGGCGGAGAGACCCAGTACTTC	CASVDRGGETQYF
many	.	TRBV7-2	TRBJ2-3	TGTGCCAGCAGCTCGGCCGTTGGCTACCGTGCCACAGATACGCAGTATTTT	CASSSAVGYRATDTQYF
many	.	TRBV3-1	TRBJ1-1	TGTGCCAGCAGCCAAGCCTTGTACGGTAGGAACACTGAAGCTTTCTTT	CASSQALYGRNTEAFF
many	.	TRBV5-1	TRBJ2-2	TGCGCCAGCAGCTTGGAGCAGGGTATCGGGGAGCTGTTTTTT	CASSLEQGIGELFF
many	.	TRBV6-2/TRBV6-3	TRBJ2-3	TGTGCCAGCAGTTACACCAGAGGCACAGATACGCAGTATTTT	CASSYTRGTDTQYF
few	TRBD1	TRBV10-3	TRBJ1-2	TGTGCCATCAGGGCCGCAGGGGGCCGACTGGCTGGCTACACCTTC	CAIRAAGGRLAGYTF
.	TRBD2	TRBV20-1	TRBJ2-7	TGCAGTGCTATGACTAGCGGGAGCCCCCGGGGGCAGTACTTC	CSAMTSGSPRGQYF
many	TRBD1	TRBV20-1	TRBJ1-2	TGCAGTGCCATAGAACCCCTCAGGGGGCGCAGCTATGGCTACACCTTC	CSAIEPLRGRSYGYTF
many	TRBD1	TRBV20-1	TRBJ1-4	TGCAGTGCCATAGACAGGGAGGCAACTAATGAAAAACTGTTTTTT	CSAIDREATNEKLFF
many	.	TRBV20-1	TRBJ2-7	TGCAGTGCTAGACCCGGGCCTCGATCCTACGAGCAGTACTTC	CSARPGPRSYEQYF
many	TRBD1	TRBV6-1	TRBJ1-6	TGTGCCAGCACGGAGACAGGGTCGCGTTCACCCCTCCACTTT	CASTETGSRSPLHF
many	.	TRBV3-1	TRBJ2-7	TGTGCCAGCAGCCAGGGCTGGCCAGGGCCCTACGAGCAGTACTTC	CASSQGWPGPYEQYF
.	TRBD2	TRBV10-3	TRBJ2-7	TGTGCCATCAGAGAAACAACTAGCGGGATTTACGAGCAGTACTTC	CAIRETTSGIYEQYF
many	.	TRBV20-1	TRBJ2-7	TGCAGTGCTAGAGGATCGTTGGGGGCTGGCTACGAGCAGTACTTC	CSARGSLGAGYEQYF
.	.	TRBV2	TRBJ1-5	TGTGCCAGCAGTCTTCTTGGGACGGATCAAGAGACCCAGCATTTT	CASSLLGTDQETQHF
.	TRBD2	TRBV2	TRBJ2-7	TGTGCCAGCAGTGTAGGACTAGCGCGCGAGCAGTACTTC	CASSVGLAREQYF
.	.	TRBV7-2	TRBJ2-7	TGTGCCAGCAGCTTTCTAGCGTACGAGCAGTACTTC	CASSFLAYEQYF